A single sample is the source of the 17 T cell receptor beta chains below, sequenced in a study of blood T cell repertoires in COVID-19. TCRdb keeps only in-frame clones here, not all; method: immunoSEQ multiplex PCR. Seen here are roughly 310,000 clones, roughly 90% observed once, and the top ten hold roughly 2.9%. Sequenced sample: peripheral blood. All receptors derive from a woman aged 25-40 years with COVID-19, enrolled during active disease.

This rearrangement joins TRBV3-1 (or the pseudogene TRBV3-2) to TRBJ2-7; 12 positions agree with TRBD2. The ends lost 4 bases at V and 2 bases at J; junction bases unmatched: 3. The CDR3 spans 15 residues. Germline V lookup: CDR1 LGHDT, CDR2 YNNKEL (reference sequence). The CDR3 spells CASSRRTSGAYEQYF. In DNA form, the CDR3 reads TGTGCCAGCAGCCGAAGGACTAGCGGGGCCTACGAGCAGTACTTC.

The CDR3, as DNA: TGTGCCAGCAGTTTAAACTTTCGGGGAAACGCCGGGGAGCTGTTTTTT. Amino acids: CASSLNFRGNAGELFF. The chain joins TRBV27 to TRBJ2-2; possibly TRBD2 for D (5 bases). CDR1 is MNHEY and CDR2 is SMNVEV in the germline V gene (reference sequence). Trimming removed 2 bases at V and 6 bases at J, with 16 bases between. The CDR3 extends over 16 amino acids.

The rearrangement uses TRBV7-9 and TRBJ1-1; D gene ambiguous. V was cut by 2 bases and J by 1 base, with 2 bases left in between. The length of the CDR3 is 12 residues. Germline CDR1 reads SEHNR; CDR2 reads FQNEAQ (reference sequence). The CDR3 spells CASSLQNTEAFF. Written as DNA, the CDR3 is TGTGCCAGCAGCTTACAGAACACTGAAGCTTTCTTT.

This chain joins TRBV19 and TRBJ1-5, with no clear D. CDR1 and CDR2 (germline): LNHDA, SQIVND (reference sequence). V was shortened by 3 bases and J by 4 bases, with 19 bases between the two germline ends. The CDR3 length is 17 residues. Here the CDR3 reads CASSILGRVGGNQPQHF. In nucleotides, the CDR3 is TGTGCCAGTAGTATCCTAGGACGGGTCGGAGGTAATCAGCCCCAGCATTTT.

This clone was detected only a few times. The V call is TRBV7-2, the J call TRBJ2-3; D perhaps matches TRBD2 (7 bases). Trimming shortened V by 1 base and J by 2 bases, and 13 bases separated the two germline ends. This CDR3 contains 16 residues. From germline, CDR1 is SGHTA and CDR2 FQGNSA. CDR3 bases: TGTGCCAGCAGCTTAGAAAGGGGGAGGGTCACAGATACGCAGTATTTT. This codes for CASSLERGRVTDTQYF. Looking up the rest from reference TRBV7-2 and TRBJ2-3 gives the full variable domain: GAGVSQSPSNKVTEKGKDVELRCDPISGHTALYWYRQSLGQGLEFLIYFQGNSAPDKSGLPSDRFSAERTGGSVSTLTIQRTQQEDSAVYLCASSLERGRVTDTQYFGPGTRLTVL.

V gene TRBV9 combines with J gene TRBJ1-2; tentative D call: TRBD1 (5 bases). The V end was cut by 0 bases, the J end by 6 bases, with 12 bases between. The CDR3 has 14 amino acids. The V gene's germline CDR1 is SGDLS and CDR2 YYNGEE. The CDR3 is CASSVDWQGNGYTF. In nucleotides, the CDR3 is TGTGCCAGCAGCGTAGATTGGCAGGGAAATGGCTACACCTTC.

The CDR3 DNA is TGTGCCAGCAGTGAAGTTTCGGGGGGATTCGGTGGCTACACCTTC. This codes for CASSEVSGGFGGYTF. The chain couples TRBV2 to TRBJ1-2; possible D gene TRBD1, 5 bases. Germline V gene sequence: CDR1 SNHLY, CDR2 FYNNEI. This CDR3 contains 15 residues. Trimming removed 1 base at V and 7 bases at J, with 16 bases between.

The chain couples TRBV6-6 to TRBJ1-5; 9 nucleotides line up with TRBD1. The CDR3 length is 16 residues. J gave up 4 bases and V 3 bases, and 7 bases lay outside the gene matches. Looked up from germline, CDR1 is MNHNY and CDR2 is SVGAGI (reference sequence). The CDR3 loop reads CASSYSDRGPNQPQHF. The DNA for the CDR3 is TGTGCCAGCAGTTATTCGGACAGGGGTCCTAATCAGCCCCAGCATTTT.

The gene calls are TRBV2 and TRBJ2-3, with 7 bases aligning to TRBD2. This CDR3 is 16 amino acids long. The V segment lost 3 bases and the J segment 5 bases; nucleotides outside the gene matches: 11. Germline-derived CDR1 and CDR2 are SNHLY and FYNNEI. For the CDR3, the DNA is TGTGCCAGCAGTGAGCGGCTAGCGGAGACGGGAGATACGCAGTATTTT. It translates to CASSERLAETGDTQYF.

The chain carries TRBV7-9 and TRBJ1-4; D is possibly TRBD1 (5 bases). The germline CDR1 and CDR2 sequences are SEHNR and FQNEAQ (reference sequence). Trimming took 5 bases from V and 4 from J, leaving 11 bases between them. The CDR3 consists of 14 residues. Here the CDR3 DNA reads TGTGCCAGCAGCCTGGGGCAGATTAATGAAAAACTGTTTTTT. Translation: CASSLGQINEKLFF. Supplemented by reference TRBV7-9 and TRBJ1-4, the full variable domain reads DTGVSQNPRHKITKRGQNVTFRCDPISEHNRLYWYRQTLGQGPEFLTYFQNEAQLEKSRLLSDRFSAERPKGSFSTLEIQRTEQGDSAMYLCASSLGQINEKLFFGSGTQLSVL.

The chain has TRBV5-1 and TRBJ1-4; tentatively, D is TRBD1 (6 bases). Trimming pared 4 bases from V and 1 base from J, leaving 14 bases between. Germline assignment: CDR1 SGHRS and CDR2 YFSETQ. The CDR3 covers 16 residues. The CDR3: CASSPGGGRTNEKLFF. Here the CDR3 DNA reads TGCGCCAGCAGCCCGGGGGGCGGGAGAACTAATGAAAAACTGTTTTTT.

This chain's CDR3 is CASSEGGRPGGNTIYF. In DNA, the CDR3 is TGTGCCAGCAGTGAAGGGGGGCGGCCAGGCGGAAACACCATATATTTT. The chain joins TRBV2 to TRBJ1-3, with D tentatively TRBD1 (6 bases). The CDR3 consists of 16 residues. In germline, CDR1 is SNHLY, CDR2 FYNNEI. Trimming shortened V by 1 base and J by 4 bases, and 14 bases separated the two germline ends.

The rearrangement joins TRBV19 to TRBJ1-1; a possible D gene is TRBD1 (6 bases). Germline V gene lookup returns CDR1 LNHDA and CDR2 SQIVND (reference sequence). The V end was cut by 5 bases, the J end by 4 bases, with 17 bases between. The CDR3 length is 15 residues. The CDR3 DNA reads TGTGCCAGTAGTGCCGGGGGCAGGGAGGGCACTGAAGCTTTCTTT. The encoded protein is CASSAGGREGTEAFF.

The genes are TRBV27 and TRBJ2-7; D is perhaps TRBD1 (6 bases). Germline CDR1 is MNHEY and CDR2 is SMNVEV (reference sequence). This CDR3 spans 15 amino acids. Trimming left V 5 bases short and J 6 bases short, with 20 bases between. The CDR3 DNA follows: TGTGCCAGCAGTCCCGAGTATACAGGGCTGGGCGAGCAGTACTTC. Its translation: CASSPEYTGLGEQYF.

The V call is TRBV5-6, the J call TRBJ2-6; a weak D match, TRBD1 (6 bases). V lost 3 bases to trimming and J lost 2 bases, with 12 bases between them. Germline-derived CDR1 and CDR2 are SGHDT and YYEEEE. The CDR3 length is 16 residues. CDR3 protein: CASSSAYRAGANVLTF. The CDR3 nucleotides read TGTGCCAGCAGCTCGGCCTACAGGGCTGGGGCCAACGTCCTGACTTTC.

The rearrangement joins TRBV7-2 to TRBJ2-2, with 10 bases lining up with TRBD2. The CDR3 has 17 amino acids. V shed 1 base and J 4 bases; nucleotides not matched to a gene: 6. The germline V gene encodes CDR1 SGHTA and CDR2 FQGNSA. CDR3 bases: TGTGCCAGCAGCTTAGATCGTCTAGCGGGAGCCACCGGGGAGCTGTTTTTT. It specifies CASSLDRLAGATGELFF. The full variable domain, with the rest looked up from reference TRBV7-2 and TRBJ2-2, is GAGVSQSPSNKVTEKGKDVELRCDPISGHTALYWYRQSLGQGLEFLIYFQGNSAPDKSGLPSDRFSAERTGGSVSTLTIQRTQQEDSAVYLCASSLDRLAGATGELFFGEGSRLTVL.

The V gene is TRBV5-1, the J gene TRBJ1-6, with TRBD1 identical over 7 bases. CDR1 and CDR2 (germline): SGHRS, YFSETQ. The V segment lost 4 bases and the J segment 4 bases; nucleotides outside the gene matches: 8. The length of the CDR3 is 16 residues. The CDR3 sequence: CASSQGTESYNSPLHF. In DNA form, the CDR3 reads TGCGCCAGCAGCCAAGGGACAGAATCATATAATTCACCCCTCCACTTT.